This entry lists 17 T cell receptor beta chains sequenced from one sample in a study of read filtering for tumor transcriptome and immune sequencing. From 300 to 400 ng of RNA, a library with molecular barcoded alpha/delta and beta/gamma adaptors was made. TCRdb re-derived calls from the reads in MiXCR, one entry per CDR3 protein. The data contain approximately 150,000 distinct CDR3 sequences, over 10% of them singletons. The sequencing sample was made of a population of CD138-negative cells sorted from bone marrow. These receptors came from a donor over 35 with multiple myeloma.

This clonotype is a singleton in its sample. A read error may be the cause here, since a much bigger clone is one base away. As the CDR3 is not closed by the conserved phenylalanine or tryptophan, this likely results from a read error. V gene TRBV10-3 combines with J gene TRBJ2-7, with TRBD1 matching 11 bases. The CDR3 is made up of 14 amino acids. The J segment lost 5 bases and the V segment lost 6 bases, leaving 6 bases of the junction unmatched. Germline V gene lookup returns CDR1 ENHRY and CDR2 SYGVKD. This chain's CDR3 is CAISKRDRGDEQYL. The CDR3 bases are TGTGCCATCAGCAAACGGGACAGGGGGGACGAGCAGTACCTC.

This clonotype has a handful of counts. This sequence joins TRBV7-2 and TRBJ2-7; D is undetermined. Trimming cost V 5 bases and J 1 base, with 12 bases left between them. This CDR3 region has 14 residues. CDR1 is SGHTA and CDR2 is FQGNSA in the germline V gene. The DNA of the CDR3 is TGTGCCAGCAGCCCCCACCAGGCTTCCTACGAGCAGTACTTC. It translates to CASSPHQASYEQYF.

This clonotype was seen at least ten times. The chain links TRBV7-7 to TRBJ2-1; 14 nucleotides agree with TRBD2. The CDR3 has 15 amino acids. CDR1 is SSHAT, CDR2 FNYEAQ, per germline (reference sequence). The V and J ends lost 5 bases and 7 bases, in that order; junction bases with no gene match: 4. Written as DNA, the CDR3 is TGTGCCAGCAGCACCGGGACTAGCGGGAGTAATGAGCAGTTCTTC. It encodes CASSTGTSGSNEQFF. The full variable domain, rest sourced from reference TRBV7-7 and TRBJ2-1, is GAGVSQSPRYKVTKRGQDVTLRCDPISSHATLYWYQQALGQGPEFLTYFNYEAQPDKSGLPSDRFSAERPEGSISTLTIQRTEQRDSAMYRCASSTGTSGSNEQFFGPGTRLTVL.

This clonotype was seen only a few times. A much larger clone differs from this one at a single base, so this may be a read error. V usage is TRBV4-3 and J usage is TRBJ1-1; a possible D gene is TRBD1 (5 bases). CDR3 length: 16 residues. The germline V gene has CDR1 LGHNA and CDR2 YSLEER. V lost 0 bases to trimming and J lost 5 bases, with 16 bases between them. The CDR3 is CASSQDAAGWSTEAFF. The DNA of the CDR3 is TGCGCCAGCAGCCAAGATGCCGCAGGGTGGAGTACTGAAGCTTTCTTT.

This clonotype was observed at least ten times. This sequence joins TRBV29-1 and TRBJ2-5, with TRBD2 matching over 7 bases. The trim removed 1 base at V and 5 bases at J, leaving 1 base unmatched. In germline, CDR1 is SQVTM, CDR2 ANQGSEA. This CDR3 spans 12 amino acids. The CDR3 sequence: CSVEAGGETQYF. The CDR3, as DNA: TGCAGCGTTGAAGCCGGGGGGGAGACCCAGTACTTC.

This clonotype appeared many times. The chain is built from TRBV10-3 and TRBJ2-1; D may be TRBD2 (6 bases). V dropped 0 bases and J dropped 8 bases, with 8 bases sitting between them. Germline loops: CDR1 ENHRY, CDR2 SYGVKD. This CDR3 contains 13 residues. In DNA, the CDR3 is TGTGCCATCAGTGAGTCACTAGCTCATGAGCAGTTCTTC. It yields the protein CAISESLAHEQFF.

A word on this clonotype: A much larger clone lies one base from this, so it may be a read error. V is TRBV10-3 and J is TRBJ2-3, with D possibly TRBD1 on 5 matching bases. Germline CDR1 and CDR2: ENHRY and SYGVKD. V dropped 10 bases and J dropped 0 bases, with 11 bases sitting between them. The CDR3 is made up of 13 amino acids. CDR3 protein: CATLSGSTDTQYF. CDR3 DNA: TGTGCCACCTTATCAGGGAGCACAGATACGCAGTATTTT.

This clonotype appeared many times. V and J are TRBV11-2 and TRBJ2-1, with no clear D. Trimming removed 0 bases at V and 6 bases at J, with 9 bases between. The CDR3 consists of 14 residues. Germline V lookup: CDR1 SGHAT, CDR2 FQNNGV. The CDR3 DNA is TGTGCCAGCAGCTTAGAGGGCCGGGCCAATGAGCAGTTCTTC. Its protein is CASSLEGRANEQFF. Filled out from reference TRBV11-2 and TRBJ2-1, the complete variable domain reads EAGVAQSPRYKIIEKRQSVAFWCNPISGHATLYWYQQILGQGPKLLIQFQNNGVVDDSQLPKDRFSAERLKGVDSTLKIQPAKLEDSAVYLCASSLEGRANEQFFGPGTRLTVL.

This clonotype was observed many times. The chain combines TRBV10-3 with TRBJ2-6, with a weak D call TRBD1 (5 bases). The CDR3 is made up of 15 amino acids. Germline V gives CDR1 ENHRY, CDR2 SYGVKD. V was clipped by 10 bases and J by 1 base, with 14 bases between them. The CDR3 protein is CATQEGVSGANVLTF. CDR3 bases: TGTGCCACTCAAGAAGGGGTTTCTGGGGCCAACGTCCTGACTTTC.

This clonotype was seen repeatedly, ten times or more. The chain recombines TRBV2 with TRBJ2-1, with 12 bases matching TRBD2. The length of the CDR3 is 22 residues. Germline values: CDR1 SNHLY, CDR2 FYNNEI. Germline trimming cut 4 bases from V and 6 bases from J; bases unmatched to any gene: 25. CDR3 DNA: TGTGCCAGCAGTGTTACAGGTCGGGGACTAGCGGGCACTCCTCCTAGCTTCAATGAGCAGTTCTTC. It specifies CASSVTGRGLAGTPPSFNEQFF.

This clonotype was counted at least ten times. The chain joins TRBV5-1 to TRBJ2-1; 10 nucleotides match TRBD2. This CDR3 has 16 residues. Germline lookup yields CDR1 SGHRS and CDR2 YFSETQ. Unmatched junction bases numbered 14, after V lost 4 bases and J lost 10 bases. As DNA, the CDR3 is TGCGCCAGCAGCGGGGGCGGTCTAGCGGGAGTAAGAGAGCAGTTCTTC. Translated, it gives CASSGGGLAGVREQFF.

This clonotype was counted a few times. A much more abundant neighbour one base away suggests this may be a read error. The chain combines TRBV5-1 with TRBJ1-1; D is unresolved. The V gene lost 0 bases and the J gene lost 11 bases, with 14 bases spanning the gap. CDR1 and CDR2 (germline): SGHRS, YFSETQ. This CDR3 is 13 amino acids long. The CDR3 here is CASSLDLAMGAFF. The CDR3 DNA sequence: TGCGCCAGCAGCTTGGACCTCGCGATGGGGGCTTTCTTT.

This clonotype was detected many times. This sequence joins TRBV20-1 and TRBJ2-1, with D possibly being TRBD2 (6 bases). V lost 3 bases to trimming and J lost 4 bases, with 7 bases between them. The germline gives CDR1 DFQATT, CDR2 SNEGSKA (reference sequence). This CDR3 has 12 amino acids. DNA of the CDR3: TGCAGTGCTAGCGGGACTTACAATGAGCAGTTCTTC. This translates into CSASGTYNEQFF.

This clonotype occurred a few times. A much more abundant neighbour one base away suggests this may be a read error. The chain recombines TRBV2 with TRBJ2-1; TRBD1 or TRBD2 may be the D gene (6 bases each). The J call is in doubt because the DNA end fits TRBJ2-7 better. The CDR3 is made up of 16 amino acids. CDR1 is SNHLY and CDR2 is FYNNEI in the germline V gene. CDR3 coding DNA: TGTGCCAGCACCATGGGAGGCAGGGGCACCTACAATGAGCAGTACTTC. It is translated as CASTMGGRGTYNEQYF.

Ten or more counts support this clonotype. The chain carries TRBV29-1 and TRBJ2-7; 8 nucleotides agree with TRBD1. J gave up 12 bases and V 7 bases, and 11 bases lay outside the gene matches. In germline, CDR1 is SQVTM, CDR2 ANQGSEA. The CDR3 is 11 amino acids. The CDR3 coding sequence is TGCAGCGCACTTGACAGGGGACGGCGGTACTTC. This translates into CSALDRGRRYF.

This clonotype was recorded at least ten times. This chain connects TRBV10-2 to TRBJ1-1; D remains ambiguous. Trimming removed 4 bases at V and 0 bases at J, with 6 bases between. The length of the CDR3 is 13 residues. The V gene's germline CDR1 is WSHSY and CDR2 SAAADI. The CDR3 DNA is TGCGCCAGCAGTGGAGGGCTGAACACTGAAGCTTTCTTT. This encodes CASSGGLNTEAFF.

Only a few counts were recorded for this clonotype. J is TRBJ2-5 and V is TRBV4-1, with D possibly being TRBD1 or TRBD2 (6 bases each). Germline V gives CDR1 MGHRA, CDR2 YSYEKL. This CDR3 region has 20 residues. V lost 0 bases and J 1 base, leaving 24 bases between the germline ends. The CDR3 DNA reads TGCGCCAGCAGCCAAGACGGGGAACTAGCCAGATTAGGGGGCCAAGAGACCCAGTACTTC. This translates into CASSQDGELARLGGQETQYF.